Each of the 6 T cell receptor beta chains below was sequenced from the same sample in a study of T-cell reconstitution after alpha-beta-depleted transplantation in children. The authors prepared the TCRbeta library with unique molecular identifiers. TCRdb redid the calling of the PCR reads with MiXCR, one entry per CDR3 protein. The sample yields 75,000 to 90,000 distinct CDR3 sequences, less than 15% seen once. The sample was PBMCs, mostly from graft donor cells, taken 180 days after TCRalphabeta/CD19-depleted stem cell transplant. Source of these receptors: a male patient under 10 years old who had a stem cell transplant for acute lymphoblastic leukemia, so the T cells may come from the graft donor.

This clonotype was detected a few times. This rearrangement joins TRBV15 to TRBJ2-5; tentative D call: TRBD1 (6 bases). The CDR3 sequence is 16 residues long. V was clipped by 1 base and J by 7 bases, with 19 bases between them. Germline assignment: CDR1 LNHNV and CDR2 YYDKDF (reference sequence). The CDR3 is CATSRVLMTGQPTQYF. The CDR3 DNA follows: TGTGCCACCAGCAGAGTACTGATGACTGGACAGCCGACCCAGTACTTC. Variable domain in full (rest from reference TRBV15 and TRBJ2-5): DAMVIQNPRYQVTQFGKPVTLSCSQTLNHNVMYWYQQKSSQAPKLLFHYYDKDFNNEADTPDNFQSRRPNTSFCFLDIRSPGLGDTAMYLCATSRVLMTGQPTQYFGPGTRLLVL.

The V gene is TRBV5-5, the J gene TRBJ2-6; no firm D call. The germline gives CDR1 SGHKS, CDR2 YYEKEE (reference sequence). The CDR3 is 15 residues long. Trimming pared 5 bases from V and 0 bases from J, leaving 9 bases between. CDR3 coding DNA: TGTGCCAGCAGTTCGGCCCTCTCTGGGGCCAACGTCCTGACTTTC. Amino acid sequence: CASSSALSGANVLTF.

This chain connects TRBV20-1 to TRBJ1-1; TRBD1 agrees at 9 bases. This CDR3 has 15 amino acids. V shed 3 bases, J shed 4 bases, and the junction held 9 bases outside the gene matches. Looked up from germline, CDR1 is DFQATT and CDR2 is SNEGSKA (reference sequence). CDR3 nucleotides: TGCAGTGCTAGGGGCTTCGGACAGGGGAGCACTGAAGCTTTCTTT. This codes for CSARGFGQGSTEAFF.

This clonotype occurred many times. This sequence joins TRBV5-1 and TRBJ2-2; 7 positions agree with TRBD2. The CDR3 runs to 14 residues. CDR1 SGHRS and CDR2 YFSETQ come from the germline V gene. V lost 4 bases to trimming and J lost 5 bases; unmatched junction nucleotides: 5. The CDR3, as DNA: TGCGCCAGCAGCCACGACGGGGGGACCGGGGAGCTGTTTTTT. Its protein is CASSHDGGTGELFF.

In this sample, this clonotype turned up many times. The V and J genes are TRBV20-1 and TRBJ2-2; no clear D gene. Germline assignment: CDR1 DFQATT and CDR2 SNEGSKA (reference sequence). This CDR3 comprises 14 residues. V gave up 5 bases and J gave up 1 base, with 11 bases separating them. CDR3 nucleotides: TGCAGTGCTCCTAGGTTCAGGAACACCGGGGAGCTGTTTTTT. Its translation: CSAPRFRNTGELFF.

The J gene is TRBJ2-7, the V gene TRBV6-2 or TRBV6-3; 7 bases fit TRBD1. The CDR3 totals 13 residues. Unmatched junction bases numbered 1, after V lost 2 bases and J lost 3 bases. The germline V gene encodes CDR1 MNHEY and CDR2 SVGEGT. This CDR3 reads CASSYRQGYEQYF. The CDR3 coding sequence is TGTGCCAGCAGTTACCGACAGGGCTACGAGCAGTACTTC.